This TCR beta chain was identified during a study of PD-1 blockade in classical Hodgkin lymphoma. Libraries were prepared by immunoSEQ multiplex PCR; TCRdb keeps only in-frame clonotypes and omits some of them. The sample includes about 93,000 clones, around 80% of them seen just once. As for time point: cycle 4 day 1 (C4D1), after 6 weeks of nivolumab. Each and every patient relapsed after autologous stem cell transplantation, and patients got differing brentuximab vedotin exposure. The germline V gene has CDR1 ENHRY and CDR2 SYGVKD. V shed 11 bases and J 5 bases; nucleotides not matched to a gene: 10. The CDR3 length is 14 residues.

This clonotype was sampled from a human donor with classical Hodgkin lymphoma. The V gene is TRBV10-3, the J gene TRBJ2-1; TRBD2 matches 9 bases. The specimen comprised peripheral blood mononuclear cells (PBMCs), sampled before the fourth cycle of nivolumab. The CDR3 coding sequence is TGTGCCTCCAGGGGACTAGCTCTCGACAATGAGCAGTTCTTC. It translates to CASRGLALDNEQFF.